These T cell receptor beta chains were read from a single sample in a study of cytomegalovirus exposure and HLA in healthy donors. Profiling relied on immunoSEQ multiplex PCR, and the TCRdb table lists in-frame clones only, not all of them. The repertoire has about 160,000 clones, approximately 96% of them found once; the top ten carry roughly 0.83%. Sequencing input: PBMCs. The receptors were gathered from a woman younger than 30 in good health and CMV-seronegative. The CDR3 runs from the conserved cysteine through the conserved F or W. D genes are given only for firm matches. Clone size appears in some rows only: once, few, many, or a class for an expanded clone.

clone_size	v_call	d_call	j_call	cdr3_nt	cdr3_aa
-	TRBV5-6	-	TRBJ2-5	TGTGCCAGCAGCTGGCGTCGGGGGGCGCAAGAGACCCAGTACTTC	CASSWRRGAQETQYF
-	TRBV6-5	-	TRBJ1-2	TGTGCCAGCAGGCCCCAGGGGTTCCTTTATGGCTACACCTTC	CASRPQGFLYGYTF
-	TRBV5-1	-	TRBJ1-5	TGCGCCAGCAGCTTTGGGGGCGGCGATCAGCCCCAGCATTTT	CASSFGGGDQPQHF
-	TRBV7-2	TRBD1	TRBJ1-1	TGTGCCAGCAGCTTACGGCAGGGGGCGAACACTGAAGCTTTCTTT	CASSLRQGANTEAFF
-	TRBV28	-	TRBJ1-5	TGTGCCAGCATGAGAGGTACTAGCAATCAGCCCCAGCATTTT	CASMRGTSNQPQHF
-	TRBV7-2	-	TRBJ2-5	TGTGCCAGCAGGAGTGGGGGCTTTCAAGTTGAGACCCAGTACTTC	CASRSGGFQVETQYF
-	TRBV7-9	TRBD1	TRBJ1-2	TGTGCCAGCAGCTTTGGACAGGGCGATGGCTACACCTTC	CASSFGQGDGYTF
-	TRBV29-1	-	TRBJ1-1	TGCAGCGCCGTGGCGAGGGGGGGGAACACTGAAGCTTTCTTT	CSAVARGGNTEAFF
-	TRBV7-2	-	TRBJ2-1	TGTGCCAGCAGCTTAGAGGCGGGGACCCTCTACAATGAGCAGTTCTTC	CASSLEAGTLYNEQFF
-	TRBV19	-	TRBJ1-1	TGTGCCAGTGGACAAATAATGAACACTGAAGCTTTCTTT	CASGQIMNTEAFF
-	TRBV7-9	-	TRBJ1-1	TGTGCCAGCAGCTTCGACAGGCGCGCTTTCTTT	CASSFDRRAFF
-	TRBV6-5	TRBD1	TRBJ1-1	TGTGCCAGCAGTTTGGACAGGGTGAACACTGAAGCTTTCTTT	CASSLDRVNTEAFF
-	TRBV6-1	-	TRBJ1-5	TGTGCCAGCAGTCCCATAAAGGGGGGGCCTCAGCCCCAGCATTTT	CASSPIKGGPQPQHF
-	TRBV4-1	-	TRBJ2-7	TGCGCCAGCAGCCAGGGCCTTATTACAGGTTACGAGCAGTACTTC	CASSQGLITGYEQYF
-	TRBV27	TRBD1	TRBJ1-1	TGTGCCAGCAGTCCTCGGACAGGGGCCAGAAGCAATAACACTGAAGCTTTCTTT	CASSPRTGARSNNTEAFF
-	TRBV18	-	TRBJ2-7	TGTGCCAGCTCACCCCCCGGTCTTCCCTACGAGCAGTACTTC	CASSPPGLPYEQYF
-	TRBV7-2	-	TRBJ2-7	TGTGCCAGCAGCTTAGATCTGAATCGGGGCTCCTACGAGCAGTACTTC	CASSLDLNRGSYEQYF
-	TRBV19	TRBD1	TRBJ1-2	TGTGCCAGTAGCCCGGGACAGGGTACTGGCTACACCTTC	CASSPGQGTGYTF
-	TRBV4-1	TRBD1	TRBJ1-2	TGCGCCAGCAGCCAAGTGGGACAGTCGGGCTACACCTTC	CASSQVGQSGYTF
-	TRBV7-9	-	TRBJ2-2	TGTGCCAGCAGCATGGACTTGCTCAACACCGGGGAGCTGTTTTTT	CASSMDLLNTGELFF
-	TRBV27	-	TRBJ2-1	TGTGCCAGCCATGCCGACAGCTACAATGAGCAGTTCTTC	CASHADSYNEQFF
-	TRBV7-2	TRBD1	TRBJ1-2	TGTGCCAGCAGCTTAGTTGGGACAGCCACCACCGACTATGGCTACACCTTC	CASSLVGTATTDYGYTF
-	TRBV6-1	TRBD1	TRBJ2-1	TGTGCCAGCAAGAAGGACAGGGGCGTCTTGAGTGAGCAGTTCTTC	CASKKDRGVLSEQFF
-	TRBV2	-	TRBJ1-5	TGTGCCAGCAGAGCGGATCAGCCCCAGCATTTT	CASRADQPQHF
once	TRBV7-6	TRBD1	TRBJ2-7	TGTGCCAGCAGTCCAGGCGCCGGGACAGGGGGCGAGCAGTACTTC	CASSPGAGTGGEQYF
-	TRBV7-9	-	TRBJ2-1	TGTGCCAGCAGCTTAGAGGCCCCCCGCATTACGGGAGAGCAGTTCTTC	CASSLEAPRITGEQFF